This T cell receptor beta chain emerged from a study of T cell responses to AZD1222 COVID-19 vaccine. CDR3 length: 14 amino acids. Trimming took off 2 bases at V and 5 bases at J, with 13 bases between the two ends. Germline assignment: CDR1 MNHEY and CDR2 SVGAGI. Sequencing used immunoSEQ multiplex PCR; TCRdb keeps in-frame clones, though not all of them. This table has 180,000 or so clones, 80% to 95% appearing once. Combined were second doses at about 4 or about 12 weeks. Study findings and constraints: The study identified only 6 or 7 AZD1222 recipients as seropositive at baseline. After two AZD1222 doses, spike-specific TCR breadth and depth rose versus day 0.

This clone was picked up one time. The antigen remains unidentified. V usage is TRBV6-5 and J usage is TRBJ2-7, with a possible D match to TRBD2 (5 bases). This material consisted of peripheral blood, taken 28 days after the second AZD1222 dose. This TCR derives from an adult who received the AZD1222 COVID-19 vaccine. This CDR3 reads CASSYQTGRDEQYF. The CDR3 DNA is TGTGCCAGCAGTTACCAGACCGGGCGGGACGAGCAGTACTTC.